This TCR beta chain was found in a study of CD8+ T cells in alopecia areata (dated by TCRdb to the late 2010s). About the full investigation: Treated patients were enrolled in an open-label pilot trial of oral tofacitinib at 5 to 10 mg twice daily for moderate-to-severe alopecia areata. Tofacitinib was given for 6 to 18 months, followed by 6 months of follow-up off drug to assess delayed response and recurrence. For the treated patients, the SALT score, which quantifies what percentage of scalp surface area is affected, served as the measure of disease severity. The study used high-throughput TCRbeta sequencing to examine T cell clonal expansion in alopecia areata, in both the C3H/HeJ mouse model and human patients. In humans, TCRbeta sequencing was performed on scalp tissue and on sorted CD4+ and CD8+ peripheral blood T cells from healthy controls and from patients with patchy or totalis/universalis alopecia areata. Biopsies were taken from tofacitinib-treated patients at baseline and again at 4 and 24 weeks into treatment, and several of those patients also had a later scalp biopsy. Scalp clonality was compared among normal scalp (n=4), patchy alopecia areata scalp (n=8), and alopecia totalis/universalis scalp (n=8). The RNA source kit depended on sample type: the PAXgene miRNA kit for fixed scalp, the miRNeasy kit for PBMCs, and the RNeasy kit for mouse skin. Amplification of TCRbeta CDR3 regions was done by immunoSEQ multiplex PCR using 35 Vbeta forward primers and 13 Jbeta reverse primers. Broader findings and caveats from the paper: During tofacitinib treatment, many expanded lesional clones remained in scalp and blood, and this persistence may partly explain relapse after treatment is stopped. Because the treated cohort was small and had only one nonresponder, larger studies are needed to examine links between baseline CD8+ expansion and response. Tofacitinib significantly decreased scalp clonality and the number of expanded CD8+ clones among the top 100 scalp clones. Higher clonality and more expanded CD8+ clones were observed in lesional scalp than in normal scalp, particularly in alopecia totalis/universalis, a finding suggestive of antigenic drive. Resident alphabeta T cells in normal human skin are also sequenced, complicating scalp TCR repertoire analysis, unlike mouse skin dominated by gammadelta T cells. Compared with mice, TCR sequences shared between patients were less clear, possibly partly because of HLA diversity across the patient population.

For CDR1 and CDR2, the germline V gene lists SNHLY and FYNNEI. The CDR3 contains 14 residues, cysteine and phenylalanine counted. Kept here is only the CDR3 DNA, which spans 42 bases and is read in frame from base 1. Relative to germline, V is 7 bases shorter and J is 1 base shorter, with 10 bases between their ends. Receptor libraries were prepared by the immunoSEQ multiplex PCR assay. To provide template for TCR sequencing, every sample had RNA extracted and reverse transcribed into cDNA. First-strand cDNA was synthesized with SuperScript III using a 2:1 mix of oligo-dT and random hexamers. Amplification bias was assessed with a synthetic immune receptor repertoire, and residual bias was removed computationally. For the original study's pipeline: Raw reads were preprocessed to remove errors, and CDR3 was defined according to IMGT conventions as the region from the conserved cysteine to phenylalanine. To get clonality, Shannon entropy was normalized by log2 of the number of productive unique TCRs and the result was subtracted from 1. Whether scalp clones were CD4 or CD8 was inferred by matching scalp TCRbeta sequences against CD4 and CD8 repertoires sorted from blood. TCRdb carries this immuneACCESS record with in-frame sequences only. Its versions omit some clonotypes, under half of them owing to an unresolved V gene in the studies checked, with the rest unexplained. Clone size and V and J calls were adopted from that table, with D and trimming inferred from the DNA. The table for this sample lists hundreds of thousands of clones; around 64% of them were counted only once. 0.75% to 0.95% of the sample is in the top ten clones.

A remark on this clone: The antigen it binds to is not known. Qualities for individual bases were not recorded, and no much larger clone is one base off.

The treatment or condition label, read with the paper, signifies: oral pan-JAK inhibitor, 5-10 mg twice daily. Lesional scalp punch biopsies and peripheral blood were obtained from alopecia areata patients. PBMCs were isolated by density centrifugation and stained for CD3, CD4 and CD8, after which CD4+ and CD8+ T cells were sorted on a FACSAria. The sequence derives from a human donor with alopecia areata. This chain is built from TRBV2 and TRBJ2-2; the D gene is perhaps TRBD1, from 5 matching bases. This sample comprised CD4+ T cells sorted from blood, obtained at approximately week 52, from a patient treated with tofacitinib. The nucleotides are TGTGCCAGCATTTTGACAGTGAACACCGGGGAGCTGTTTTTT. This encodes CASILTVNTGELFF.